The clone carrying this T cell receptor beta chain was recorded a few times. Its antigen is still unknown. Participants comprised healthy donors of bone marrow. The CDR3 totals 14 residues. From germline, CDR1 is ENHRY and CDR2 SYGVKD. Trimming cost V 3 bases and J 6 bases, with 12 bases left between them. The data are from a study of cytomegalovirus exposure and HLA in healthy donors. Study results and limitations: Fewer N-insertions (relative to the roughly 730-donor mean) were reportedly seen in an Asian-associated ancestry cluster in a later analysis.

With 60 Vbeta and 13 Jbeta primers, the PCR was carried out. Repertoires were generated with immunoSEQ multiplex PCR, while TCRdb's copy carries only in-frame clones and drops some. Counted here are about 130,000 clones, approximately 80% occurring once; the ten biggest clones make up around 1.2%. The sample comprised PBMCs. V and J are TRBV10-3 and TRBJ1-5, with D maybe TRBD1 (5 bases). The receptor comes from a girl aged 2 to 10 in good health and CMV-seronegative. DNA of the CDR3: TGTGCCATCAGTGACCCTTTGGGGGGTCAGCCCCAGCATTTT. Amino acid sequence: CAISDPLGGQPQHF.